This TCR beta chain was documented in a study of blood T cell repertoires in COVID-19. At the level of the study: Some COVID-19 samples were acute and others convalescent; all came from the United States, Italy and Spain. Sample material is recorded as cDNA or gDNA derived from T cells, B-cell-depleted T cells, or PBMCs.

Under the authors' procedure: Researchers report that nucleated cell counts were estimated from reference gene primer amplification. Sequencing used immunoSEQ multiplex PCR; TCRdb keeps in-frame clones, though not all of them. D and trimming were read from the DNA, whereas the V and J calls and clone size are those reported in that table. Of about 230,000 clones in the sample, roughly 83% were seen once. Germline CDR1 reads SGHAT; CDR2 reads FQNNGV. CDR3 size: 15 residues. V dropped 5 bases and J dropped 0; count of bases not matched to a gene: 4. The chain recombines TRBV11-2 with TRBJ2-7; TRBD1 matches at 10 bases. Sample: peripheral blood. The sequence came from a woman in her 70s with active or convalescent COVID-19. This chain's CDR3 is CASSRGQGVSYEQYF. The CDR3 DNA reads TGTGCCAGCAGCCGTGGACAGGGGGTCTCCTACGAGCAGTACTTC. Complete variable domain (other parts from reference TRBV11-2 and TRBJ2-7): EAGVAQSPRYKIIEKRQSVAFWCNPISGHATLYWYQQILGQGPKLLIQFQNNGVVDDSQLPKDRFSAERLKGVDSTLKIQPAKLEDSAVYLCASSRGQGVSYEQYFGPGTRLTVT.